What follows is one T cell receptor beta chain and its context. The target antigen is unknown. These data come from a study of OX40 agonist ivuxolimab in advanced cancers. Overall study context: Patients enrolled in dose escalation were diagnosed with hepatocellular carcinoma, melanoma, renal cell or head and neck cancer.

Autoimmune disease history or systemic immunosuppression barred patients. Germline CDR1 reads MNHEY; CDR2 reads SMNVEV (reference sequence). The germline V and J ends were trimmed by 7 bases and 0 bases, with 25 bases remaining between them. The CDR3 runs to 20 residues. Study observations and caveats: Researchers report that CD8+ T cells had, on average, more expanded clones than CD4+.

Method: immunoSEQ multiplex PCR; TCRdb's copy keeps in-frame clones and lacks some. Of approximately 130,000 clones listed, around 93% are singletons. V is TRBV27 and J is TRBJ1-6, with D tentatively TRBD1 (6 bases). The material sequenced was CD4+ or CD8+ T cells sorted from blood, taken in a trial of the OX40 agonist ivuxolimab. The TCR sequence derives from an adult with an advanced solid tumor such as melanoma, head and neck, liver or kidney cancer. DNA of the CDR3: TGTGCCAGCACCATTGGTTCGGCAAGGGGGACCAGCTCCTATAATTCACCCCTCCACTTT. It codes for CASTIGSARGTSSYNSPLHF.